A selection of T cell receptor beta chains follows, all from one sample in a study of cytomegalovirus exposure and HLA in healthy donors. Using immunoSEQ multiplex PCR, the repertoire was profiled, and TCRdb retains in-frame clones only, with some absent. The sample holds roughly 100,000 clones; 50% to 70% are singletons and the top ten take approximately 4.3%. Sequencing was carried out using PBMCs. Every receptor here comes from a human donor in good health. The CDR3 runs from the conserved cysteine through the conserved F or W.

v_gene: TRBV6-5; CDR3aa: CASSYRTSWHTGELFF
v_gene: TRBV7-3; CDR3aa: CASSSSGLDTGELFF
v_gene: TRBV2; CDR3aa: CASSEGTGYNEQFF
v_gene: TRBV6-6; CDR3aa: CASKSQGGNSNQPQHF
v_gene: TRBV30; CDR3aa: CAWSVMSSEEQFF
v_gene: TRBV5-8; CDR3aa: CASSSRDTRRYGYTF
v_gene: TRBV5-1; CDR3aa: CASSGSGVNTGELFF
v_gene: TRBV6-5; CDR3aa: CASSFLGVGVAEQYF
v_gene: TRBV7-9; CDR3aa: CASRPTGGRAFF
v_gene: TRBV28; CDR3aa: CASSLLFRAGGNSNQPQHF
v_gene: TRBV15; CDR3aa: CATSRGPVRATQETQYF
v_gene: TRBV2; CDR3aa: CASELRRQGASGNTIYF
v_gene: TRBV19; CDR3aa: CASSKDPGTGGSTGELFF
v_gene: TRBV2; CDR3aa: CASSVWGDPEQFF
v_gene: TRBV2; CDR3aa: CASSENRGNQPQHF
v_gene: TRBV28; CDR3aa: CASSLFGRKNEKLFF
v_gene: TRBV19; CDR3aa: CASSSNMEKLFF
v_gene: TRBV5-1; CDR3aa: CASSVDTGNTEAFF
v_gene: TRBV5-1; CDR3aa: CASSLTRGSTGELFF
v_gene: TRBV4-2; CDR3aa: CASRGGRGSYEQYF
v_gene: TRBV28; CDR3aa: CASSSNRPQHF
v_gene: TRBV2; CDR3aa: CASSPNPYGTWFIF
v_gene: TRBV7-8; CDR3aa: CASSAAVRATNEKLFF
v_gene: TRBV29-1; CDR3aa: CSVEGGGSSGGNNEQFF
v_gene: TRBV5-8; CDR3aa: CASSFDRGQGDTQYF
v_gene: TRBV2; CDR3aa: CASGGTVVGNQPQHF
v_gene: TRBV18; CDR3aa: CASSPRQETQYF
v_gene: TRBV6-1; CDR3aa: CASSRDRSYEQYF
v_gene: TRBV2; CDR3aa: CAAKRGTGETDTQYF
v_gene: TRBV5-1; CDR3aa: CASGLQGQLQNTEAFF
v_gene: TRBV14; CDR3aa: CASSQSDRKYNEQFF
v_gene: TRBV27; CDR3aa: CASSFMSGQVAFF
v_gene: TRBV30; CDR3aa: CAWGDSSTGELFF
v_gene: TRBV5-8; CDR3aa: CASVLGRVVTGELFF
v_gene: TRBV19; CDR3aa: CASSIGLAGALNEQFF
v_gene: TRBV19; CDR3aa: CASSIAGEIDLQPQHF
v_gene: TRBV5-6; CDR3aa: CASSLGAGPDRAYGYTF
v_gene: TRBV5-4; CDR3aa: CASSFGTANTEAFF
v_gene: TRBV4-1; CDR3aa: CASSHPGERTEAFF
v_gene: TRBV29-1; CDR3aa: CSVEGGPGKQETQYF
v_gene: TRBV4-1; CDR3aa: CASSHPNSGNEQYF
v_gene: TRBV10-3; CDR3aa: CAIRKTGSNQPQHF
v_gene: TRBV28; CDR3aa: CASMGGGSGANVLTF
v_gene: TRBV7-9; CDR3aa: CASSFYSNYGYTF
v_gene: TRBV11-2; CDR3aa: CASSLGGFYGYTF
v_gene: TRBV5-6; CDR3aa: CASSLTGGQTQYF
v_gene: TRBV5-4; CDR3aa: CASSLGLAGGGGEQFF
v_gene: TRBV2; CDR3aa: CASSSPDWGPSDEQFF
v_gene: TRBV27; CDR3aa: CASSLAGGLLDEQFF
v_gene: TRBV23-1; CDR3aa: CASSRGYNEQFF
v_gene: TRBV9; CDR3aa: CASSQGLAGRGSYEQYF
v_gene: TRBV29-1; CDR3aa: CSVKRLAGDNEQFF
v_gene: TRBV7-8; CDR3aa: CASSLGLNYNEQFF
v_gene: TRBV5-1; CDR3aa: CASSIRTSGDNEQFF
v_gene: TRBV2; CDR3aa: CASTDRPRTNQPQHF
v_gene: TRBV27; CDR3aa: CASTENALLQETQYF
v_gene: TRBV10-1; CDR3aa: CASSQGFTYNEQFF
v_gene: TRBV7-9; CDR3aa: CASSLSLAIEQFF
v_gene: TRBV11-2; CDR3aa: CASSPSTAQSYGYTF
v_gene: TRBV11-2; CDR3aa: CASSLARGFTEAFF